The 24 T cell receptor beta chains listed next were all sequenced from one sample in a study of human T cells and chemical hapten exposure. Using its own MiXCR run on the RACE reads, TCRdb lists one record per CDR3 protein. Of 300,000 to 450,000 distinct CDR3 sequences listed, around 5.5% were seen once; the top ten hold just over 2.5%. Time point in this sample: pre-sensitization, week 0. Treatment indicated: therapeutic diphenylcyclopropenone sensitization with weekly scalp DPC. The sequenced sample was whole blood, obtained in connection with sensitization to the hapten diphenylcyclopropenone (DPC). The receptors were gathered from a woman between 50 and 59 years old with alopecia areata. Some clones in this sample may be carry-over from other donors' samples.

This clonotype has a handful of counts. The J gene is TRBJ1-1, the V gene TRBV7-2; D is uncertain. Germline loops: CDR1 SGHTA, CDR2 FQGNSA. Trimming shortened V by 8 bases and J by 0 bases, and 10 bases separated the two germline ends. The CDR3 length is 13 residues. CDR3 DNA: TGTGCCAGCGCGTTCGGGGTGAACACTGAAGCTTTCTTT. As protein: CASAFGVNTEAFF.

This clonotype was found many times. The chain couples TRBV12-3 or TRBV12-4 to TRBJ2-1, with D perhaps matching TRBD1 (6 bases). Trimming cost V 6 bases and J 7 bases, with 16 bases left between them. The CDR3 loop spans 14 amino acids. CDR3 DNA: TGTGCCAGCAGCCCTATCGCGACAGGAAATGAGCAGTTCTTC. The encoded protein is CASSPIATGNEQFF.

This clonotype has at least ten counts. The chain links TRBV5-6 to TRBJ2-7, with 8 bases lining up with TRBD2. CDR1 and CDR2 from the germline V gene are SGHDT and YYEEEE. Trimming cost V 1 base and J 2 bases; bases outside gene matches: 8. The CDR3 has 16 amino acids. The CDR3 loop is CASSLKAGVRAYEQYF. The CDR3 bases are TGTGCCAGCAGCTTGAAAGCGGGAGTCAGGGCCTACGAGCAGTACTTC.

This clonotype was seen ten or more times. The rearrangement uses TRBV12-3 or TRBV12-4 and TRBJ2-3; D unclear. V lost 5 bases, J lost 0 bases, and 9 bases lay in between. This CDR3 is 14 amino acids long. The CDR3 loop reads CASSGVASTDTQYF. CDR3 DNA: TGTGCCAGCAGTGGGGTTGCTAGCACAGATACGCAGTATTTT.

The rearrangement links TRBV7-6 to TRBJ2-3; 10 nucleotides align to TRBD2. The CDR3 is made up of 15 amino acids. Germline CDR1 and CDR2: SGHVS and FNYEAQ. Unmatched junction bases numbered 4, after V lost 1 base and J lost 6 bases. The CDR3, as DNA: TGTGCCAGCAGCTTAGAAAGCGGGAGGGCGGATACGCAGTATTTT. Its protein is CASSLESGRADTQYF.

The table lists this clonotype with many counts. V is TRBV29-1 and J is TRBJ2-2; no clear D. This CDR3 contains 13 residues. CDR1 SQVTM and CDR2 ANQGSEA come from the germline V gene. The germline V and J ends were trimmed by 1 base and 3 bases, with 6 bases remaining between them. In DNA form, the CDR3 reads TGCAGCGTTGAAGCCGGATACACCGGGGAGCTGTTTTTT. Amino acids: CSVEAGYTGELFF.

This clonotype has just a few counts. This sequence joins TRBV24-1 and TRBJ1-1; the D gene is possibly TRBD1 (5 bases). CDR3 length equals 13 residues. Germline values: CDR1 KGHDR, CDR2 SFDVKD. Trimming cost V 12 bases and J 4 bases, with 17 bases left between them. The CDR3 nucleotides read TGTGCCTCGCAAATGGCTGGGGGCACTGAAGCTTTCTTT. It specifies CASQMAGGTEAFF.

The chain couples TRBV5-1 to TRBJ1-1; D not certain. The CDR3 runs 13 residues. The germline V gene encodes CDR1 SGHRS and CDR2 YFSETQ. Deletions cut 5 bases from V and 0 bases from J, with 8 bases between. The CDR3 sequence is CASRLSMNTEAFF. CDR3 bases: TGCGCCAGCAGGCTGTCTATGAACACTGAAGCTTTCTTT. The full variable domain, its missing parts supplied by reference TRBV5-1 and TRBJ1-1, is KAGVTQTPRYLIKTRGQQVTLSCSPISGHRSVSWYQQTPGQGLQFLFEYFSETQRNKGNFPGRFSGRQFSNSRSEMNVSTLELGDSALYLCASRLSMNTEAFFGQGTRLTVV.

This clonotype was counted ten times or more. The chain links TRBV14 to TRBJ1-1; the D is unclear. Germline V lookup: CDR1 SGHDN, CDR2 FVKESK. V dropped 0 bases and J dropped 4 bases, with 6 bases sitting between them. The CDR3 is 13 residues long. CDR3 DNA sequence: TGTGCCAGCAGCCAAGATGGACCCACTGAAGCTTTCTTT. This sequence encodes CASSQDGPTEAFF.

In its sample, this clonotype was seen many times. The J gene is TRBJ1-4, the V gene TRBV7-8; no clear D gene. The V and J ends lost 5 bases and 4 bases respectively, with 14 bases between them. Germline assignment: CDR1 SGHVS and CDR2 FQNEAQ. The CDR3 is made up of 15 amino acids. CDR3 nucleotides: TGTGCCAGCAGCCTCCTAGGGCCTCTTAATGAAAAACTGTTTTTT. Amino acids: CASSLLGPLNEKLFF.

This clonotype has at least ten counts. The rearrangement uses TRBV12-3 or TRBV12-4 and TRBJ1-2; D unresolved. Trimming took 0 bases from V and 2 from J, leaving 4 bases between them. CDR3 size: 13 residues. The CDR3 reads CASSLAQNYGYTF. Here the CDR3 DNA reads TGTGCCAGCAGTTTAGCACAGAACTATGGCTACACCTTC.

This sequence joins TRBV7-2 and TRBJ2-3; the match to TRBD2 covers 10 bases. Germline V gene sequence: CDR1 SGHTA, CDR2 FQGNSA. This CDR3 has 16 residues. Trimming at V came to 2 bases and at J to 1 base, leaving 3 bases not matched to a gene. CDR3 protein: CASSLRAGGRTDTQYF. The CDR3 nucleotides are TGTGCCAGCAGCTTAAGAGCGGGAGGGCGCACAGATACGCAGTATTTT.

This clonotype has a handful of counts. This chain connects TRBV28 to TRBJ2-7, with 7 bases matching TRBD1. V shed 1 base and J 4 bases; nucleotides not matched to a gene: 10. The CDR3 consists of 16 residues. CDR1 is MDHEN and CDR2 is SYDVKM in the germline V gene. The CDR3 here is CASSLLIGTAFYEQYF. CDR3 bases: TGTGCCAGCAGTTTATTGATCGGGACAGCCTTTTACGAGCAGTACTTC.

This clonotype was observed at least ten times. J is TRBJ2-1 and V is TRBV6-1; 9 bases map to TRBD2. Germline V gene data show CDR1 as MNHNS and CDR2 as SASEGT. The J segment lost 4 bases and the V segment lost 6 bases, leaving 7 bases of the junction unmatched. The CDR3 totals 15 residues. CDR3 in DNA: TGTGCCAGCAGGTACGGACTAGCGCTATACAATGAGCAGTTCTTC. This sequence encodes CASRYGLALYNEQFF.

At least ten counts were recorded for this clonotype. The J gene is TRBJ2-2, the V gene TRBV3-1, with D possibly TRBD1 on 6 matching bases. The CDR3 loop spans 15 amino acids. Trimming pared 1 base from V and 7 bases from J, leaving 13 bases between. The germline V gene has CDR1 LGHDT and CDR2 YNNKEL (reference sequence). Here the CDR3 DNA reads TGTGCCAGCAGCCAAGTTTGGGGGCAGGTCGGGGAGCTGTTTTTT. Encoded protein: CASSQVWGQVGELFF.

The chain links TRBV19 to TRBJ2-7, with 10 bases fitting TRBD2. The germline V gene has CDR1 LNHDA and CDR2 SQIVND (reference sequence). Unmatched junction bases numbered 8, after V lost 3 bases and J lost 6 bases. CDR3 length: 15 residues. CDR3 region: CASSIRPSGSIEQYF. DNA of the CDR3: TGTGCCAGTAGTATTCGGCCTAGCGGGAGTATCGAGCAGTACTTC.

This clonotype turned up a few times. CDR3 residues: CAIMKQGARTEAFF. CDR3 in DNA: TGTGCCATCATGAAGCAGGGGGCGCGCACTGAAGCTTTCTTT. J is TRBJ1-1 and V is TRBV10-3, with 8 bases fitting TRBD1. V was pared by 7 bases and J by 4 bases, with 8 bases of the junction left unmatched. The CDR3 runs 14 residues. CDR1 is ENHRY and CDR2 is SYGVKD in the germline V gene.

Only a few counts were recorded for this clonotype. The gene calls are TRBV7-2 and TRBJ1-5; weak D call: TRBD1 (6 bases). The V gene's germline CDR1 is SGHTA and CDR2 FQGNSA. Trimming removed 3 bases at V and 9 bases at J, with 12 bases between. The CDR3 has 13 residues. CDR3 sequence: CASSFPGQRPQHF. CDR3 sequence (DNA): TGTGCCAGCAGCTTCCCCGGACAGAGGCCCCAGCATTTT.

At least ten counts were recorded for this clonotype. The chain couples TRBV12-3 or TRBV12-4 to TRBJ2-1; 8 bases fit TRBD2. Germline trimming cut 5 bases from V and 7 bases from J; bases unmatched to any gene: 10. CDR3 length: 15 residues. CDR3 sequence: CASSTRLAFGNEQFF. As DNA, the CDR3 is TGTGCCAGCAGTACCAGACTAGCGTTTGGGAATGAGCAGTTCTTC.

This clonotype has ten or more counts. J is TRBJ2-7 and V is TRBV27, with 7 bases fitting TRBD1. The CDR3 has 14 residues. Germline values: CDR1 MNHEY, CDR2 SMNVEV (reference sequence). Trimming at V came to 6 bases and at J to 3 bases, leaving 8 bases not matched to a gene. DNA of the CDR3: TGTGCCAGCAGCCCCGGACAGGCTGTCTACGAGCAGTACTTC. Amino acids: CASSPGQAVYEQYF.

This clonotype was detected ten times or more. The chain employs TRBV6-2 or TRBV6-3 and TRBJ1-6; no clear D. Trimming pared 2 bases from V and 10 bases from J, leaving 12 bases between. Germline V gene sequence: CDR1 MNHEY, CDR2 SVGEGT. CDR3 length: 14 residues. The CDR3 coding sequence is TGTGCCAGCAGTTACGTGGGTGGAGAATCACCCCTCCACTTT. Translating gives CASSYVGGESPLHF.

Notes on this clonotype: This may come from a read error, since a much larger clone is one base off. The J gene is TRBJ2-1, the V gene TRBV27; D is possibly TRBD1 or TRBD2 (5 bases each). Germline-derived CDR1 and CDR2 are MNHEY and SMNVEV (reference sequence). This CDR3 spans 15 amino acids. Trimming stripped 3 bases from V and 6 bases from J, with 15 bases between. CDR3 sequence (DNA): TGTGCCAGCAGTTTTAGTGTGAGTGGGGGCAATGAGCAGTTCTTC. This encodes CASSFSVSGGNEQFF.

This clonotype has a count of ten or more. The chain is built from TRBV4-1 and TRBJ1-5, with D uncertain. V lost 0 bases to trimming and J lost 6 bases, with 6 bases between them. This CDR3 region has 13 residues. Germline V gene sequence: CDR1 MGHRA, CDR2 YSYEKL. Written as DNA, the CDR3 is TGCGCCAGCAGCCAAGATCAAGGTCAGCCCCAGCATTTT. Residues: CASSQDQGQPQHF.

This clonotype was detected many times. CDR3 nucleotide sequence: TGCAGTGCTAGTCCGCGGGAGGGCCAGACAGATACGCAGTATTTT. Translated, it gives CSASPREGQTDTQYF. J is TRBJ2-3 and V is TRBV20-1, with 9 bases lining up with TRBD2. V was clipped by 3 bases and J by 3 bases; unmatched bases: 7. Per germline, CDR1 DFQATT and CDR2 SNEGSKA (reference sequence). There are 15 residues in the CDR3.